This record looks at one T cell receptor beta chain sequence and its context. The antigen remains unidentified. Libraries were prepared by immunoSEQ multiplex PCR; TCRdb keeps only in-frame clonotypes and omits some of them. The sample shows about 36,000 clones, around 93% of them seen only once. The CDR3 length is 13 residues. V was pared by 7 bases and J by 0 bases, with 9 bases between. Per the germline V gene, CDR1 is PRHDT and CDR2 is FYEKMQ (reference sequence). This specimen comes from a study of chemoradiotherapy in HPV16-positive cancers. Study as a whole: Functional T-cell assays on a couple of HPV16-positive patients' cells defined candidate HPV-specific clones and common TCR motifs.

General observations from the study: The functional HPV-specific definition rests on just a couple of HPV16-positive patients. In HPV16-positive patients, HPV-responsive T-cell expansion tracked better recurrence-free survival.

Sequenced material: blood, taken from a patient who underwent chemoradiotherapy. The chain carries TRBV13 and TRBJ1-1; D unclear. This receptor was taken from a human donor with HPV-associated anogenital cancer. CDR3 coding DNA: TGTGCCAGCACCCTCCACCTGAACACTGAAGCTTTCTTT. It codes for CASTLHLNTEAFF.